This T cell receptor (beta chain) stems from a study of human T cells and chemical hapten exposure. The CDR3 spans 13 residues. Trimming took off 5 bases at V and 4 bases at J, with 12 bases between the two ends. Per germline, CDR1 DFQATT and CDR2 SNEGSKA (reference sequence). Described time point: patch test 2, 6 weeks after DPC sensitization. Documented treatment: therapeutic diphenylcyclopropenone sensitization with weekly scalp DPC. Drawing of blood took place ahead of applying each patch test. Attachment of unique molecular identifiers to individual cDNA molecules was performed in the library. Authors' processing steps: A per-sample median of roughly 96,000 TCRs was observed, with a range of roughly 20,000 to 690,600. MiXCR was run by TCRdb on the RACE reads, yielding one entry per CDR3 protein. V and J calls and clone size were set by TCRdb, not the authors. In the table there are about 81,000 distinct CDR3 sequences, roughly a tenth of which are singletons.

This clonotype was observed a few times. The sample in question was whole blood, obtained in connection with sensitization to the hapten diphenylcyclopropenone (DPC). The chain has TRBV20-1 and TRBJ2-1; TRBD1 or TRBD2 may be the D gene (5 bases each). This receptor was identified in a young woman with alopecia areata. Some clones in this sample may be carry-over from other donors' samples. CDR3 sequence reads: CSAGDPRYNEQFF. The CDR3 DNA reads TGCAGTGCTGGGGACCCTAGGTACAATGAGCAGTTCTTC.